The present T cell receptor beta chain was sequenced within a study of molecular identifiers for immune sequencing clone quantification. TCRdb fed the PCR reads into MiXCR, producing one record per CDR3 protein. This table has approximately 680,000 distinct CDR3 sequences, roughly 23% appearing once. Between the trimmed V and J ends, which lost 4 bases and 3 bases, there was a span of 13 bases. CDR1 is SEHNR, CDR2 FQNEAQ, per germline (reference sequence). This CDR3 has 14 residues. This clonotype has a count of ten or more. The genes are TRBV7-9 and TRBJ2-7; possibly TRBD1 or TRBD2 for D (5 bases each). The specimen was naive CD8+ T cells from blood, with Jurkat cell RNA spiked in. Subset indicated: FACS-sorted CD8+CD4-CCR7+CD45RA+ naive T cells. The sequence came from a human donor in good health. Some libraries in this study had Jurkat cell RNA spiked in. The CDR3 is CASSSPWDGYEQYF. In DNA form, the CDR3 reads TGTGCCAGCAGCTCACCGTGGGACGGCTACGAGCAGTACTTC.